The 13 T cell receptor beta chains below come from one sample, sequenced in a study of blood T cell repertoires in COVID-19. Repertoires were generated with immunoSEQ multiplex PCR, while TCRdb's copy carries only in-frame clones and drops some. The sample records about 190,000 clones, 89% being singletons. Specimen: peripheral blood. The receptors were sampled from a man aged 40-55 years with acute or convalescent COVID-19.

Worth noting for this clone: Germline and junction disagree at one end, which may indicate a read error. This chain uses TRBV7-7 with TRBJ2-1; maybe TRBD1 (6 bases). Germline V gives CDR1 SSHAT, CDR2 FNYEAQ (reference sequence). This CDR3 region has 12 residues. The CDR3, as DNA: TGTGCTAGCAGCGAAGACGGGACACGGCAGTTCTTC. It yields the protein CASSEDGTRQFF.

J is TRBJ2-3 and V is TRBV2; 9 bases are shared with TRBD1. Unmatched junction bases numbered 13, after V lost 4 bases and J lost 2 bases. CDR3 size: 18 residues. Per the germline V gene, CDR1 is SNHLY and CDR2 is FYNNEI. The CDR3 loop is CASSVSGWGTGFTDTQYF. The CDR3 DNA follows: TGTGCCAGCAGTGTCTCCGGGTGGGGGACAGGGTTCACAGATACGCAGTATTTT.

The chain employs TRBV6-6 and TRBJ1-5; 8 bases fit TRBD1. Losses at the gene ends were 0 bases for V and 3 bases for J; bases not matched to a gene: 4. The germline CDR1 and CDR2 sequences are MNHNY and SVGAGI (reference sequence). The CDR3 sequence is 16 residues long. The CDR3 coding sequence is TGTGCCAGCAGTTACTCCGCAGGGGGCATCAATCAGCCCCAGCATTTT. It specifies CASSYSAGGINQPQHF.

This clone occurred once. CDR3 sequence: CASSYPDRGQFF. The CDR3 coding sequence is TGTGCCAGCAGTTACCCGGACAGGGGGCAGTTCTTC. V and J are TRBV6-2 or TRBV6-3 and TRBJ2-1; TRBD1 agrees at 9 bases. With V trimmed by 2 bases and J by 12 bases, 2 bases remained unmatched. Germline CDR1 MNHEY, CDR2 SVGEGT. The CDR3 has 12 amino acids.

This chain links TRBV13 with TRBJ1-3, with 7 bases matching TRBD1. V shed 5 bases and J 4 bases; nucleotides not matched to a gene: 8. Germline V gene lookup returns CDR1 PRHDT and CDR2 FYEKMQ (reference sequence). This CDR3 has 15 amino acids. The CDR3 DNA follows: TGTGCCAGCAGCGCGTACAGGGGAGCGGGAAACACCATATATTTT. Amino acid sequence: CASSAYRGAGNTIYF. Full variable domain (missing parts from reference TRBV13 and TRBJ1-3): AAGVIQSPRHLIKEKRETATLKCYPIPRHDTVYWYQQGPGQDPQFLISFYEKMQSDKGSIPDRFSAQQFSDYHSELNMSSLELGDSALYFCASSAYRGAGNTIYFGEGSWLTVV.

This sequence joins TRBV7-2 and TRBJ2-4, with TRBD2 identical over 9 bases. Germline assignment: CDR1 SGHTA and CDR2 FQGNSA. This CDR3 region has 16 residues. J gave up 7 bases and V 0 bases, and 7 bases lay outside the gene matches. Here the CDR3 DNA reads TGTGCCAGCAGCTTAGCCCGGGCGGGGGGGCGGAACATTCAGTACTTC. It codes for CASSLARAGGRNIQYF.

The chain uses TRBV6-5 and TRBJ1-5; D call uncertain. CDR1 is MNHEY, CDR2 SVGAGI, per germline. The CDR3 length is 14 residues. The V and J ends lost 5 bases and 0 bases respectively, with 8 bases between them. CDR3 loop: CASSPRDSNQPQHF. CDR3 in DNA: TGTGCCAGCAGTCCGCGAGATAGCAATCAGCCCCAGCATTTT.

Details on this clone: This same CDR3 is encoded by further DNA sequences in the sample. The chain links TRBV5-1 to TRBJ1-4; the match to TRBD1 covers 7 bases. The CDR3 is 16 amino acids. Trimming took 0 bases from V and 1 from J; bases not matched to a gene: 3. Germline V gene data show CDR1 as SGHRS and CDR2 as YFSETQ. CDR3 region: CASSLGQGLTNEKLFF. The CDR3, as DNA: TGCGCCAGCAGCTTGGGACAGGGCTTAACTAATGAAAAACTGTTTTTT.

The chain joins TRBV6-2 or TRBV6-3 to TRBJ1-5; 9 bases match TRBD1. The J segment lost 7 bases and the V segment lost 5 bases, leaving 6 bases of the junction unmatched. CDR3 length: 14 amino acids. Per germline, CDR1 MNHEY and CDR2 SVGEGT. CDR3 sequence reads: CASSTRDREQPQHF. In DNA, the CDR3 is TGTGCCAGCAGTACCCGGGACAGGGAACAGCCCCAGCATTTT.

The J gene is TRBJ1-2, the V gene TRBV24-1; D is undetermined. CDR3 length: 15 residues. Germline lookup yields CDR1 KGHDR and CDR2 SFDVKD. Trimming cost V 4 bases and J 7 bases, with 18 bases left between them. CDR3 protein: CATSDPWVGEGGYTF. DNA of the CDR3: TGTGCCACCAGTGACCCTTGGGTAGGTGAGGGTGGCTACACCTTC.

The rearrangement links TRBV5-8 to TRBJ1-1; D gene ambiguous. Germline loops: CDR1 SGHTS, CDR2 YDEGEE. The CDR3 extends over 13 amino acids. The V gene lost 6 bases and the J gene lost 4 bases, with 13 bases spanning the gap. The CDR3 reads CASILTGLTEAFF. Written as DNA, the CDR3 is TGTGCCAGCATCCTTACGGGTCTCACTGAAGCTTTCTTT.

The gene calls are TRBV27 and TRBJ2-1, with TRBD1 identical over 9 bases. The CDR3 has 16 amino acids. Germline assignment: CDR1 MNHEY and CDR2 SMNVEV (reference sequence). The trim removed 5 bases at V and 5 bases at J, leaving 10 bases unmatched. The CDR3 nucleotides are TGTGCCAGCAGTAACTCTCCAGGACAGGGGAACAATGAGCAGTTCTTC. Amino acids: CASSNSPGQGNNEQFF.

The V call is TRBV18, the J call TRBJ2-5; D not certain. Germline V gives CDR1 KGHSH, CDR2 LQKENI. V lost 3 bases and J lost 4, with 12 bases in between. The CDR3 length is 14 residues. CDR3 coding DNA: TGTGCCAGCTCACCGCTCCTAGTGCCAGAGACCCAGTACTTC. Translation gives CASSPLLVPETQYF.